These T cell receptor beta chains were read from a single sample in a study of CD8 T cells in Susac syndrome. One entry per CDR3 protein results from TCRdb running MiXCR on the immunoSEQ multiplex PCR reads. The table records approximately 160,000 distinct CDR3 sequences, about 92% of them present only once. Material for sequencing was CD4+ T cells from PBMCs. The receptors originated from a human donor in good health. The CDR3 runs from the conserved cysteine through the conserved F or W. Each record gives: clone size, J gene, CDR3 length, D gene, V gene, CDR3 DNA, CDR3 protein. D genes are given only for firm matches. Only some rows state a clone size, as once, few, many or a class for expanded clones.

NA TRBJ2-7 12 NA TRBV28 TGTGCCAGCAGGTCCGACAGCTACGAGCAGTACTTC CASRSDSYEQYF
NA TRBJ2-1 13 NA TRBV4-1 TGCGCCAGCAGCCGCCTTGGTTACAATGAGCAGTTCTTC CASSRLGYNEQFF
NA TRBJ2-1 18 NA TRBV30 TGTGCCTGGAGTGTATGGGGGCTAGCGGAGGGGCCCTACAATGAGCAGTTCTTC CAWSVWGLAEGPYNEQFF
NA TRBJ1-1 16 TRBD1 TRBV27 TGTGCCAGCAGTTTACCTAAAGGACAGGGTAGGGCTGAAGCTTTCTTT CASSLPKGQGRAEAFF
NA TRBJ1-5 18 TRBD1 TRBV28 TGTGCCAGCAGTTCGACAGGGGTGCGTAGCTATAGCAATCAGCCCCAGCATTTT CASSSTGVRSYSNQPQHF
NA TRBJ2-7 14 TRBD1 TRBV20-1 TGCAGTGCTGCTCCCTCAGGGGGTTTGGCCGAGCAGTACTTC CSAAPSGGLAEQYF
NA TRBJ1-6 16 NA TRBV20-1 TGCAGTGCTAGAGGCCTTGGGGGGGGCAATAATTCACCCCTCCACTTT CSARGLGGGNNSPLHF
NA TRBJ1-4 18 TRBD1 TRBV4-3 TGCGCCAGCAGCCAAGATCTCTCCCGGACAGGCTCTGTGGGAAAACTGTTTTTT CASSQDLSRTGSVGKLFF
NA TRBJ2-3 12 NA TRBV30 TGTGCCTGGACACTCGGGGCAGATACGCAGTATTTT CAWTLGADTQYF
NA TRBJ1-4 13 NA TRBV5-4 TGTGCCAGCAGCTTTATCCTCGATGAAAAACTGTTTTTT CASSFILDEKLFF
NA TRBJ2-5 13 TRBD2 TRBV29-1 TGCAGCGTTGCAAGCGGGAGAGGCGAGACCCAGTACTTC CSVASGRGETQYF
NA TRBJ2-6 14 NA TRBV7-3 TGTGCCAACAGGGAGAGGTCTGGGGCCAACGTCCTGACTTTC CANRERSGANVLTF
NA TRBJ2-7 14 TRBD2 TRBV30 TGTGCCTGGACCATTAGCGGGGGGAATCCTCAGCAGTACTTC CAWTISGGNPQQYF
once TRBJ2-3 15 TRBD2 TRBV29-1 TGCAGCGTTGAAGGGCCTAGCGGATACACAGATACGCAGTATTTT CSVEGPSGYTDTQYF
NA TRBJ2-7 12 NA TRBV11-2 TGTGCCAGCAGCGCCCAGGGTAACGAGCAGTACTTC CASSAQGNEQYF
once TRBJ2-1 15 TRBD2 TRBV6-2/TRBV6-3 TGTGCCAGCAGTTACGACCGGGGGGGCTCGGATGAGCAGTTCTTC CASSYDRGGSDEQFF
NA TRBJ2-5 15 TRBD1 TRBV5-6 TGTGCCAGCAGGGGCGGACAGGGGGCGGGGGAGACCCAGTACTTC CASRGGQGAGETQYF
NA TRBJ1-6 15 TRBD1 TRBV14 TGTGCCAGCAGCTCAAGGACAGGGATCCATTCACCCCTCCACTTT CASSSRTGIHSPLHF
NA TRBJ1-1 12 NA TRBV10-3 TGTGCCACCTCCGCCGGGAACACTGAAGCTTTCTTT CATSAGNTEAFF
NA TRBJ2-2 16 NA TRBV12-3/TRBV12-4 TGTGCCAGCAGTTTGGGACGGACATATGACACCGGGGAGCTGTTTTTT CASSLGRTYDTGELFF
NA TRBJ2-3 11 NA TRBV18 TGTGCCAGCTCACCAGGAGATACGCAGTATTTT CASSPGDTQYF
NA TRBJ1-4 14 NA TRBV18 TGTGCCAGCTCACTGGGCCGGCAGGCCGGGGAACTGTTTTTT CASSLGRQAGELFF
NA TRBJ2-2 16 TRBD1 TRBV5-1 TGCGCCAGCAGCTTGATCGACAGGGGAGATACCGGGGAGCTGTTTTTT CASSLIDRGDTGELFF
NA TRBJ1-1 14 TRBD1 TRBV20-1 TGCAGTGCTCTGGACAGGGGGCAAGGGACTGAAGCTTTCTTT CSALDRGQGTEAFF
NA TRBJ2-3 16 NA TRBV6-1 TGTGCCAGCAGTGAAACCGCCGAAGACCACACAGATACGCAGTATTTT CASSETAEDHTDTQYF
NA TRBJ1-2 14 NA TRBV3-1 TGTGCCAGCAGCCAAGGGCCGGAAGTATATGGCTACACCTTC CASSQGPEVYGYTF
NA TRBJ1-1 13 TRBD1 TRBV7-2 TGTGCCAGCCGTCAGGGGGGGGACACTGAAGCTTTCTTT CASRQGGDTEAFF
NA TRBJ2-1 12 TRBD1 TRBV5-4 TGTGCCAGCAGCGCCGGAAGGGACAGGGAGTTCTTC CASSAGRDREFF
NA TRBJ2-6 14 NA TRBV20-1 TGCAGTGCTCCCTGGGCCTCTGGGGCCAACGTCCTGACTTTC CSAPWASGANVLTF
few TRBJ1-5 14 NA TRBV4-1 TGCGCCAGCAGCCAAGTTCAGGGTAACCAGCCCCAGCATTTT CASSQVQGNQPQHF
NA TRBJ2-3 13 NA TRBV5-1 TGCGCCACCGCCGGGGCCGGCGCAGATACGCAGTATTTT CATAGAGADTQYF